The rows below give T cell receptor beta chains drawn from one sample of a study of blood T cell repertoires in COVID-19. Only in-frame clones appear in the TCRdb table, and some are missing; sequencing was by immunoSEQ multiplex PCR. This table has about 47,000 clones, over 70% appearing once. Material: peripheral blood. These receptors came from a human donor with active COVID-19. The donor label of this sample is uncertain. Each CDR3 is given with its conserved first and last residue. D genes are given only for firm matches. Clone size is shown for a subset of rows, as once, few, many or a class of expanded clone.

d_gene	v_gene	len	j_gene	abundance	CDR3nt	CDR3aa
TRBD2	TRBV4-2	17	TRBJ2-3	once	TGTGCCAGCAGCCAAGAAAGGAATAGCGGGATAAGGAATACGCAGTATTTT	CASSQERNSGIRNTQYF
.	TRBV27	13	TRBJ2-7	.	TGTGCCAGCAGTTTTGTTGGAGGTTACGAGCAGTACTTC	CASSFVGGYEQYF
.	TRBV11-2	15	TRBJ1-1	.	TGTGCCAGCAGCTTAGCTCTAGGTTTATACACTGAAGCTTTCTTT	CASSLALGLYTEAFF
TRBD2	TRBV4-2	18	TRBJ2-6	once	TGTGCCAGCAGCCAGGCGACTAGCGCGAGCTCTGGGGCCAACGTCCTGACTTTC	CASSQATSASSGANVLTF
.	TRBV7-9	14	TRBJ2-5	once	TGTGCCAGCAGCGGCAGACTTTTACAAGAGACCCAGTACTTC	CASSGRLLQETQYF
TRBD1	TRBV7-9	14	TRBJ2-5	.	TGTGCCAGCAGCCCCGGGACAGGAGGGGAGACCCAGTACTTC	CASSPGTGGETQYF
.	TRBV27	14	TRBJ2-5	.	TGTGCCAGCAGTTTAGGTCGGGGAGCTGAGACCCAGTACTTC	CASSLGRGAETQYF
TRBD1	TRBV27	13	TRBJ1-2	.	TGTGCCAGCAGTCTGACAGGGGCCTATGGCTACACCTTC	CASSLTGAYGYTF
TRBD1	TRBV12-3/TRBV12-4	13	TRBJ1-1	.	TGTGCCAGCAGTTACAGGGGGCCTGCTGAAGCTTTCTTT	CASSYRGPAEAFF
TRBD1	TRBV5-1	18	TRBJ2-1	.	TGCGCCAGCAGCTTACCATTGACAGGGGGCGACTCCTACAATGAGCAGTTCTTC	CASSLPLTGGDSYNEQFF
.	TRBV11-3	17	TRBJ2-1	.	TGTGCCAGCAGCTTGGAGGGCTCCTCCGGGGTCTACAATGAGCAGTTCTTC	CASSLEGSSGVYNEQFF
.	TRBV3-1/TRBV3-2	11	TRBJ2-7	once	TGTGCCAGCAGCCAAGCTTACGAGCAGTACTTC	CASSQAYEQYF
.	TRBV5-1	13	TRBJ1-2	.	TGCGCCAGCAGCCTCACAGTGAACTATGGCTACACCTTC	CASSLTVNYGYTF
.	TRBV10-2	12	TRBJ1-2	.	TGCGCCAGCAGAGCAGGGTTCTCTGGCTACACCTTC	CASRAGFSGYTF
TRBD1	TRBV5-4	16	TRBJ1-3	.	TGTGCCAGCAGCCCAGATCATCGGACAGGCGGAAACACCATATATTTT	CASSPDHRTGGNTIYF
.	TRBV7-2	13	TRBJ1-2	.	TGTGCCAGCAGCTTAGCGAGGCAGAACGGCTACACCTTC	CASSLARQNGYTF
TRBD2	TRBV6-5	13	TRBJ2-5	.	TGTGCCAGCAGAGCGGGGTTCGGAGGGACCCAGTACTTC	CASRAGFGGTQYF
.	TRBV28	14	TRBJ1-4	.	TGTGCCAGCAGGACCGACAGGACTAATGAAAAACTGTTTTTT	CASRTDRTNEKLFF
TRBD1	TRBV19	15	TRBJ1-5	.	TGTGCCAGTAGCCAGCGACAGGGGTCGAATCAGCCCCAGCATTTT	CASSQRQGSNQPQHF
.	TRBV7-8	14	TRBJ1-5	.	TGTGCCAGCAGCCCGGGAGGGTTCAATCAGCCCCAGCATTTT	CASSPGGFNQPQHF
.	TRBV18	14	TRBJ1-1	.	TGTGCCAGCTCACCGGCGGGACGCGGGACTGAAGCTTTCTTT	CASSPAGRGTEAFF
TRBD1	TRBV24-1	15	TRBJ2-3	.	TGTGCCACCAGTGACCACCGACAGGGGTCAGATACGCAGTATTTT	CATSDHRQGSDTQYF
.	TRBV5-5	14	TRBJ2-3	.	TGTGCCAGCAGCTTGCTTCCTGGCACAGATACGCAGTATTTT	CASSLLPGTDTQYF
.	TRBV27	12	TRBJ1-5	.	TGTGCCAGCAGTTTGCGCGGTCAGCCCCAGCATTTT	CASSLRGQPQHF
.	TRBV5-3	13	TRBJ2-1	.	TGTGCCAGGGATAAGGGGTCCTACAATGAGCAGTTCTTC	CARDKGSYNEQFF
.	TRBV3-1/TRBV3-2	17	TRBJ2-3	.	TGTGCCAGCAGCTCAAGGGTCTGGGGGCCGAGCACAGATACGCAGTATTTT	CASSSRVWGPSTDTQYF
.	TRBV11-1	13	TRBJ2-3	.	TGTGCCAGCAGGCCGGCGGCCTTTATCGCGCAGTATTTT	CASRPAAFIAQYF
.	TRBV5-6	14	TRBJ1-2	.	TGTGCCAGCAGGAGGGGACAACTTTCTGTTGGCTACACCTTC	CASRRGQLSVGYTF
TRBD1	TRBV2	15	TRBJ2-3	.	TGTGCCAGCAGTGATCAGGGGGCTATTATAGATACGCAGTATTTT	CASSDQGAIIDTQYF
TRBD2	TRBV30	14	TRBJ2-7	.	TGTGCCTGGAGGAGACTAGCGCAAACCTACGAGCAGTACTTC	CAWRRLAQTYEQYF
TRBD1	TRBV6-5	14	TRBJ1-6	.	TGTGCCAGCAGTTACCGGGACAGCTCTTCACCCCTCCACTTT	CASSYRDSSSPLHF
TRBD1	TRBV5-6	14	TRBJ2-1	.	TGTGCCAGCAGCCTACAGGGGTCCTACAATGAGCAGTTCTTC	CASSLQGSYNEQFF
TRBD1	TRBV7-2	16	TRBJ2-2	.	TGTGCCAGCAGCTTCACCGGGACAGGGGGAGCCGGGGAGCTGTTTTTT	CASSFTGTGGAGELFF
.	TRBV30	14	TRBJ1-1	.	TGTGCCTGGAGAAGTACGGACAGGAACACTGAAGCTTTCTTT	CAWRSTDRNTEAFF
.	TRBV1	15	TRBJ1-5	.	TGCACCAGCAGCGCAGGGCATGGTCGTAATCAGCCCCAGCATTTT	CTSSAGHGRNQPQHF
TRBD1	TRBV6-1	14	TRBJ1-2	.	TGTGCCAGCAGTGAAGAGGGACAGGGGACCGGCTACACCTTC	CASSEEGQGTGYTF
TRBD1	TRBV28	14	TRBJ2-3	.	TGTGCCAGTGATGGACAGGGGGCTTGGGATACGCAGTATTTT	CASDGQGAWDTQYF
TRBD2	TRBV5-1	15	TRBJ2-5	.	TGCGCCAGCAGCTTGTCTAGCGGGTTTTTCGAGACCCAGTACTTC	CASSLSSGFFETQYF
.	TRBV12-3/TRBV12-4	13	TRBJ2-7	.	TGTGCCAGCAGTCAAGCAGGGGACTACGAGCAGTACTTC	CASSQAGDYEQYF
.	TRBV2	14	TRBJ1-1	.	TGTGCCAGCAGTGAAGCAGCTCGGAACACTGAAGCTTTCTTT	CASSEAARNTEAFF
.	TRBV5-6	13	TRBJ1-1	.	TGTGCCAGCAGCCTACTTCTGAACACTGAAGCTTTCTTT	CASSLLLNTEAFF
.	TRBV30	17	TRBJ1-2	.	TGTGCCTGGTTCGGGAGGGACCGGGACCGCCAATTCTATGGCTACACCTTC	CAWFGRDRDRQFYGYTF
.	TRBV11-2	11	TRBJ2-5	.	TGTGCCAGCAGCGGAATAGGGGCCCAGTACTTC	CASSGIGAQYF
.	TRBV7-2	16	TRBJ1-3	.	TGTGCCAGCAGCGTCGGACAGACCATCTCTGGAAACACCATATATTTT	CASSVGQTISGNTIYF
.	TRBV10-1	14	TRBJ1-1	.	TGCGCCAGCTCCCCTGGGGGCCGGGGCGACGAAGCTTTCTTT	CASSPGGRGDEAFF
.	TRBV6-2/TRBV6-3	15	TRBJ2-1	.	TGTGCCAGCAGTTATTCGTCTAGCACCTATGGGGAGCAGTTCTTC	CASSYSSSTYGEQFF
TRBD2	TRBV9	16	TRBJ2-5	.	TGTGCCAGCAGCGTAGAGGTTAGCGGGGTCCAAGAGACCCAGTACTTC	CASSVEVSGVQETQYF
TRBD1	TRBV30	14	TRBJ2-3	.	TGTGCCTGGAGCACTGGACAGGGGGCGGTCGCGCAGTATTTT	CAWSTGQGAVAQYF
TRBD1	TRBV5-1	15	TRBJ2-3	.	TGCGCCAGCAGCTTCGGGACAGGGGCCCAAGATACGCAGTATTTT	CASSFGTGAQDTQYF
.	TRBV6-1	15	TRBJ2-6	.	TGTGCCAGCAGTGAACCTAGCTCTGGGGCCAACGTCCTGACTTTC	CASSEPSSGANVLTF
.	TRBV10-1	14	TRBJ2-4	.	TGCGCCAGCAGTGAGTCAGGGGCCCAAAACATTCAGTACTTC	CASSESGAQNIQYF
.	TRBV20-1	14	TRBJ2-1	once	TGCAGTGCTAGTCACTACCGTCACTACAATGAGCAGTTCTTC	CSASHYRHYNEQFF
TRBD1	TRBV9	18	TRBJ2-7	.	TGTGCCAGCAGCGTGGCCCCCCGACAGGGCAATTACTTGGGGGAGCAGTACTTC	CASSVAPRQGNYLGEQYF
TRBD2	TRBV19	17	TRBJ2-3	.	TGTGCCAGTAGTTCCAGACTAGCGGGAGGAATGGGAGATACGCAGTATTTT	CASSSRLAGGMGDTQYF
TRBD1	TRBV19	15	TRBJ1-2	.	TGTGCCAGTAGTGTAATAGAGACAGGGCCTTATGGCTACACCTTC	CASSVIETGPYGYTF